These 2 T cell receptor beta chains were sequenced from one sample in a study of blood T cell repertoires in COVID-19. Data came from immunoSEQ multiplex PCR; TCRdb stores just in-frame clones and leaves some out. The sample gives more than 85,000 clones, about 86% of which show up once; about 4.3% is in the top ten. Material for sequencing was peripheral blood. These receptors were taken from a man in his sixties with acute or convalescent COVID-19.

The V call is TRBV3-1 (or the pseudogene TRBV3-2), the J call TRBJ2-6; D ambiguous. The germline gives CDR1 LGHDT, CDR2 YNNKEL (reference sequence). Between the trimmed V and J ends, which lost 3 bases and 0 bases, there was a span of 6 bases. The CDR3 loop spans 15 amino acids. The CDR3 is CASSQYSSGANVLTF. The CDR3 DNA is TGTGCCAGCAGCCAGTACAGCTCTGGGGCCAACGTCCTGACTTTC.

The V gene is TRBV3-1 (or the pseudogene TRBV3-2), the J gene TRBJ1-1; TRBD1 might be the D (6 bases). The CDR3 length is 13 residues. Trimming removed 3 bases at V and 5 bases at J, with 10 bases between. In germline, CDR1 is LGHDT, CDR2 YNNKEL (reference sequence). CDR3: CASSQGATTEAFF. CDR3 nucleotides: TGTGCCAGCAGCCAGGGGGCGACAACTGAAGCTTTCTTT.